The rows below give T cell receptor beta chains drawn from one sample of a study of blood T cells in healthy people across ages. TCRdb re-analysed the 5' RACE reads in MiXCR, keeping a single row per CDR3 protein. The data show about a million distinct CDR3 sequences, roughly 51% seen once. The sample comprised blood. These receptor sequences come from a woman aged 55-69 years in good health. Each CDR3 is given with its conserved first and last residue. A D gene is named only where the DNA matches it firmly. The listing skips clone size in some rows; elsewhere it reads once, few, many or a size class.

v_call	j_call	d_call	clone_size	cdr3_length	cdr3_aa	cdr3_nt
TRBV5-1	TRBJ1-4	.	.	13	CASSFDRKEKLFF	TGCGCCAGCAGCTTCGACAGGAAGGAAAAACTGTTTTTT
TRBV6-2/TRBV6-3	TRBJ1-1	TRBD1	once	17	CASSYSFAGQMNTEAFF	TGTGCCAGCAGTTACTCATTCGCGGGACAGATGAACACTGAAGCTTTCTTT
TRBV29-1	TRBJ2-1	TRBD2	.	16	CSVPGTSGISYNEQFF	TGCAGCGTTCCCGGGACTAGCGGAATCTCCTACAATGAGCAGTTCTTC
TRBV20-1	TRBJ2-7	.	.	13	CSARTMTVYEQYF	TGCAGTGCCAGAACCATGACCGTCTACGAGCAGTACTTC
TRBV12-3/TRBV12-4	TRBJ2-5	TRBD2	few	14	CASSLSRSGETQYF	TGTGCCAGCAGTTTGTCTCGTAGCGGGGAGACCCAGTACTTC
TRBV10-3	TRBJ2-7	.	.	14	CAITSEPQAYEQYF	TGTGCCATCACCTCCGAACCCCAAGCCTACGAGCAGTACTTC
TRBV12-3/TRBV12-4	TRBJ2-7	TRBD2	.	13	CASRRAGVDEQYF	TGTGCCAGCAGGAGAGCGGGAGTGGACGAGCAGTACTTC
TRBV5-1	TRBJ2-1	.	.	14	CASSLEDSYNEQFF	TGCGCCAGCAGCTTGGAGGACAGTTACAATGAGCAGTTCTTC
TRBV5-1	TRBJ2-3	.	.	14	CASSAGISTDTQYF	TGCGCCAGCAGCGCCGGTATCAGCACAGATACGCAGTATTTT
TRBV5-6	TRBJ2-1	.	.	12	CASSLIVSEQFF	TGTGCCAGCAGCTTGATTGTTAGTGAGCAGTTCTTC
TRBV4-3	TRBJ2-5	.	.	15	CASSPSRTSQEAQYF	TGCGCCAGCAGCCCGTCGCGCACATCACAAGAGGCCCAGTACTTC
TRBV9	TRBJ2-3	.	.	14	CASSVRQGPDTQYF	TGTGCCAGCAGCGTCCGGCAGGGTCCAGATACGCAGTATTTT
TRBV4-1	TRBJ2-1	TRBD2	.	18	CASSQRAGGPSSYNEQFF	TGCGCCAGCAGCCAAAGAGCGGGAGGGCCGAGCTCCTACAATGAGCAGTTCTTC
TRBV12-3/TRBV12-4	TRBJ2-3	.	few	14	CASTPDRYTDTQYF	TGTGCCAGCACTCCCGACAGGTACACAGATACGCAGTATTTT
TRBV20-1	TRBJ2-1	.	few	14	CSAEGEVNYNEQFF	TGCAGTGCAGAAGGGGAGGTTAACTACAATGAGCAGTTCTTC
TRBV9	TRBJ2-1	TRBD2	few	14	CASSVGRAGNEQFF	TGTGCCAGCAGCGTGGGGAGGGCCGGCAATGAGCAGTTCTTC
TRBV6-6	TRBJ2-7	.	few	13	CASGENGSYEQYF	TGTGCCTCTGGGGAAAACGGATCCTACGAGCAGTACTTC
TRBV29-1	TRBJ2-3	.	.	16	CSVEDQKRAGTDTQYF	TGCAGCGTTGAAGATCAGAAGAGGGCGGGCACAGATACGCAGTATTTT
TRBV15	TRBJ2-5	TRBD2	few	14	CATSIAGAYFEQYF	TGTGCCACCAGCATAGCGGGGGCGTACTTTGAGCAGTACTTC
TRBV4-1	TRBJ2-1	TRBD2	.	15	CASSRMGLAVNEQFF	TGCGCCAGCAGCCGTATGGGACTAGCAGTCAATGAGCAGTTCTTC
TRBV6-5	TRBJ1-2	.	.	14	CASSYARSNYGYTF	TGTGCCAGCAGTTACGCGAGGTCTAACTATGGCTACACCTTC
TRBV20-1	TRBJ2-7	TRBD2	few	13	CSAGLAGTYEQYF	TGCAGTGCTGGACTAGCGGGTACCTACGAGCAGTACTTC
TRBV15	TRBJ2-1	TRBD2	.	16	CATSREASGKGNEQFF	TGTGCCACCAGCAGAGAGGCTAGCGGGAAAGGCAATGAGCAGTTCTTC
TRBV5-1	TRBJ1-5	.	once	13	CASSLEQNQPRHF	TGCGCCAGCAGCTTGGAACAGAATCAGCCCCGGCATTTT
TRBV29-1	TRBJ2-7	.	few	15	CSVEAAQGNAYEQYF	TGCAGCGTGGAGGCTGCGCAGGGGAACGCCTACGAGCAGTACTTC
TRBV7-3	TRBJ2-2	TRBD2	.	17	CASSLTGVAGDTGELFF	TGTGCCAGCAGCTTAACTGGAGTAGCGGGGGACACCGGGGAGCTGTTTTTT
TRBV7-9	TRBJ2-1	.	.	13	CASSSRSTHEQFF	TGTGCCAGCAGCTCCCGATCAACGCATGAGCAGTTCTTC
TRBV2	TRBJ2-2	.	.	15	CGSLLGGGGTGELFF	TGTGGCTCACTCCTGGGTGGCGGCGGCACCGGGGAGCTGTTTTTT
TRBV4-1	TRBJ1-2	.	.	16	CASSHPKGELDYGYTF	TGCGCCAGCAGCCACCCCAAGGGGGAACTGGATTATGGCTACACCTTC
TRBV29-1	TRBJ1-1	TRBD1	.	13	CSVDRTGNTEAFF	TGCAGCGTTGATAGGACAGGAAACACTGAAGCTTTCTTT
TRBV12-3/TRBV12-4	TRBJ1-1	.	few	14	CASSLMGMNTEAFF	TGTGCCAGCAGTTTAATGGGTATGAACACTGAAGCTTTCTTT
TRBV27	TRBJ2-5	TRBD2	.	15	CASSVTSVAQETQYF	TGTGCCAGCAGCGTCACTAGCGTAGCTCAAGAGACCCAGTACTTC
TRBV6-2/TRBV6-3	TRBJ1-1	.	few	15	CASSDQRGDNTEAFF	TGTGCCAGCAGTGACCAGAGGGGGGACAACACTGAAGCTTTCTTT
TRBV2	TRBJ2-7	TRBD2	many	14	CASRGTSGSYEQYF	TGTGCCAGCAGGGGGACTAGCGGGAGTTACGAGCAGTACTTC
TRBV6-1	TRBJ2-3	TRBD1	.	16	CASRSSTGGSTDTQYF	TGTGCCAGCAGATCTTCGACAGGGGGGAGCACAGATACGCAGTATTTT
TRBV5-1	TRBJ1-6	.	few	15	CASSLQLRSNSPLHF	TGCGCCAGCAGCTTACAGCTGAGATCAAATTCACCCCTCCACTTT
TRBV29-1	TRBJ2-7	TRBD2	few	13	CSAVSGSSYEQYF	TGCAGCGCTGTTAGCGGGAGCTCCTACGAGCAGTACTTC
TRBV6-7	TRBJ2-7	.	.	13	CARGRDPVNEQYF	TGTGCCAGAGGCCGGGACCCCGTTAACGAGCAGTACTTC
TRBV2	TRBJ2-7	.	.	12	CASKPDSYEQYF	TGTGCCAGCAAACCAGATTCCTACGAGCAGTACTTC
TRBV9	TRBJ2-4	.	.	16	CARGKERRGAKNIQYF	TGCGCCAGAGGAAAAGAGCGGCGTGGAGCCAAAAACATTCAGTACTTC
TRBV20-1	TRBJ2-7	.	once	11	CSALGTYEQYF	TGCAGTGCTCTGGGGACATACGAGCAGTACTTC
TRBV29-1	TRBJ2-7	TRBD2	.	12	CSALTSFNEQYF	TGCAGCGCCTTGACTAGCTTTAATGAGCAGTACTTC
TRBV7-9	TRBJ1-4	.	.	13	CASRRDSNEKLFF	TGTGCCAGCAGACGTGACAGTAATGAAAAACTGTTTTTT
TRBV24-1	TRBJ2-1	TRBD2	.	15	CATSEYGTSSHEQFF	TGTGCCACCAGTGAGTACGGGACTAGTAGTCATGAGCAGTTCTTC
TRBV7-2	TRBJ2-3	.	few	16	CASSILTGGGTDTQYF	TGTGCCAGCAGCATTTTGACTGGCGGCGGCACAGATACGCAGTATTTT
TRBV20-1	TRBJ2-5	TRBD2	few	13	CSATTSGQETQYF	TGCAGTGCTACGACTAGCGGGCAAGAGACCCAGTACTTC
TRBV20-1	TRBJ2-7	TRBD2	.	15	CSAYRPSGTTYEQYF	TGCAGTGCTTACCGGCCCAGCGGGACCACCTACGAGCAGTACTTC
TRBV12-3/TRBV12-4	TRBJ2-3	.	.	12	CASRGWTDTQYF	TGTGCCAGCAGGGGGTGGACAGATACGCAGTATTTT
TRBV4-3	TRBJ2-4	TRBD1	.	16	CASSLTGTGGKNIQYF	TGCGCCAGCAGCCTTACCGGGACAGGGGGAAAAAACATTCAGTACTTC